This T cell receptor beta chain was recorded in a study of T-cell memory formation after mild COVID-19. About the research overall: Across donors, TCR clusters were largely donor specific. Study conclusions and caveats: Some SARS-CoV-2-responding clones were already detected in memory before infection. Shrinking CD4+ clones resided mostly in CM and EM, and CD8+ ones in EMRA.

Trimming took off 4 bases at V and 1 base at J, with 14 bases between the two ends. The CDR3 covers 15 residues. CDR1 is SGHVS and CDR2 is FQNEAQ in the germline V gene. TCRdb ran MiXCR on the 5' RACE reads and lists one entry per CDR3 protein. The table has approximately 300,000 distinct CDR3 sequences, 15% seen once. Regarding this clonotype: Its target is unknown.

This clonotype was sampled from a man between 18 and 29 years old who had mild COVID-19 (a few samples of this study predate the infection). Cell type and time point are not known. Material: PBMCs or a T cell subset sorted from them (not recorded which). The chain uses TRBV7-8 and TRBJ2-7; D gene ambiguous. CDR3 DNA: TGTGCCAGCAGCTCATACACGTATGTGTCCTACGAGCAGTACTTC. Translation: CASSSYTYVSYEQYF.